Listed below are T cell receptor beta chains from one sample, sequenced in a study of shared clonotypes between healthy human individuals. Libraries were prepared by immunoSEQ multiplex PCR; TCRdb keeps only in-frame clonotypes and omits some of them. The data hold about 820,000 clones, with nearly 95% observed a single time. The sample taken for sequencing was naive CD8+ T cells sorted from blood. The receptors shown here come from a man under 40 in good health. Each CDR3 is given with its conserved first and last residue. The D gene is left open where the match is weak. Size tells how often a clone was seen (once, few, many) or the class of an expanded clone, and some rows leave it out.

j_call v_call clone_size d_call cdr3_aa cdr3_nt
TRBJ2-1 TRBV27 few TRBD1 CASRNRGYNEQFF TGTGCCAGCAGAAACAGGGGTTACAATGAGCAGTTCTTC
TRBJ1-2 TRBV7-9 once - CASSRVTGPANYGYTF TGTGCCAGCAGCCGAGTTACAGGGCCAGCTAACTATGGCTACACCTTC
TRBJ1-3 TRBV10-3 - TRBD1 CAISESLSTGYPGNTIYF TGTGCCATCAGTGAGTCACTATCGACAGGGTATCCTGGAAACACCATATATTTT
TRBJ1-5 TRBV4-3 - - CASSLDSTNQPQHF TGCGCCAGCAGCCTTGACAGTACCAATCAGCCCCAGCATTTT
TRBJ2-1 TRBV9 - - CASSVSRAGTRVHEQFF TGTGCCAGCAGCGTAAGCCGTGCCGGGACAAGGGTGCATGAGCAGTTCTTC
TRBJ2-3 TRBV10-1 - TRBD2 CASSESLAGDTDTQYF TGCGCCAGCAGTGAGTCGCTAGCGGGAGACACAGATACGCAGTATTTT
TRBJ1-1 TRBV10-3 - - CAISDRDEANTEAFF TGTGCCATCAGTGACCGGGATGAAGCAAACACTGAAGCTTTCTTT
TRBJ2-2 TRBV10-3 - TRBD2 CAISSAGDVITGELFF TGTGCCATCAGTTCAGCGGGAGATGTGATCACCGGGGAGCTGTTTTTT
TRBJ1-2 TRBV4-1 - TRBD1 CASSQPGQGYGYTF TGCGCCAGCAGCCAACCCGGACAGGGCTATGGCTACACCTTC
TRBJ2-7 TRBV27 - TRBD2 CASRLAGEKRYEQYF TGTGCCAGCCGACTAGCGGGAGAGAAACGCTACGAGCAGTACTTC
TRBJ2-7 TRBV9 - TRBD1 CASSVTDRGHEQYF TGTGCCAGCAGCGTAACCGACAGGGGCCACGAGCAGTACTTC
TRBJ1-3 TRBV7-2 - TRBD1 CASSLTGTGNTIYF TGTGCCAGCAGCTTGACAGGGACTGGAAACACCATATATTTT
TRBJ2-7 TRBV7-9 - - CASSARYEQYF TGTGCCAGCAGCGCGCGGTACGAGCAGTACTTC
TRBJ2-7 TRBV15 - - CATSRDVGWYEQYF TGTGCCACCAGCAGAGATGTGGGGTGGTACGAGCAGTACTTC
TRBJ2-1 TRBV27 - TRBD2 CASSLPWTSGRPRNEQFF TGTGCCAGCAGTTTACCTTGGACTAGCGGGAGGCCGCGGAATGAGCAGTTCTTC
TRBJ2-5 TRBV11-2 - TRBD2 CASTTRLAGVEETQYF TGTGCCAGCACCACTAGACTAGCGGGAGTTGAAGAGACCCAGTACTTC
TRBJ2-7 TRBV6-5 many TRBD2 CASSGGSSYEQYF TGTGCCAGTTCGGGGGGGAGCTCCTACGAGCAGTACTTC
TRBJ2-3 TRBV5-4 - TRBD2 CASSLPTSGSVGDTQYF TGTGCCAGCAGCTTGCCGACTAGCGGGAGTGTTGGAGATACGCAGTATTTT
TRBJ1-1 TRBV27 - TRBD1 CASSLDRDNTEAFF TGTGCCAGCAGTTTAGACAGGGACAACACTGAAGCTTTCTTT
TRBJ1-1 TRBV21-1 - - CASSKSSLSNTEAFF TGTGCCAGCAGCAAATCTTCCCTTTCTAACACTGAAGCTTTCTTT
TRBJ2-7 TRBV18 - TRBD2 CASSETSDHEQYF TGTGCCAGCTCAGAGACTAGCGACCACGAGCAGTACTTC
TRBJ2-4 TRBV13 - TRBD2 CASSLSGGGPQNIQYF TGTGCCAGCAGCCTAAGTGGGGGAGGGCCCCAAAACATTCAGTACTTC
TRBJ2-3 TRBV6-4 - - CASSDSTAPDTQYF TGTGCCAGCAGTGACTCGACCGCCCCAGATACGCAGTATTTT
TRBJ2-7 TRBV28 - - CASTQGNSYEQYF TGTGCCAGCACCCAGGGCAATTCCTACGAGCAGTACTTC
TRBJ2-1 TRBV29-1 - TRBD1 CSVVPDRGLYEQFF TGCAGCGTTGTTCCGGACAGGGGGCTCTATGAGCAGTTCTTC
TRBJ2-1 TRBV15 - TRBD2 CATSRDRTSGMSGQFF TGTGCCACCAGCAGAGACAGGACTAGCGGGATGAGCGGGCAGTTCTTC
TRBJ2-7 TRBV21-1 - - CASSKRGPYSPYEQYF TGTGCCAGCAGCAAACGGGGGCCATATAGTCCCTACGAGCAGTACTTC
TRBJ2-1 TRBV7-6 - TRBD2 CASSLGTRGNEQFF TGTGCCAGCAGCTTAGGGACTAGAGGTAATGAGCAGTTCTTC
TRBJ2-2 TRBV11-3 - - CASSFAGGLYTGELFF TGTGCCAGCAGCTTTGCTGGTGGCCTCTACACCGGGGAGCTGTTTTTT
TRBJ2-7 TRBV20-1 - - CSARDGYEQYF TGCAGTGCTCGGGACGGCTACGAGCAGTACTTC
TRBJ2-5 TRBV11-2 few - CASSFRETQYF TGTGCCAGCAGCTTCAGGGAGACCCAGTACTTC
TRBJ2-7 TRBV6-1 - - CASSEMTPSYEQYF TGTGCCAGCAGTGAAATGACCCCTAGCTACGAGCAGTACTTC
TRBJ2-1 TRBV29-1 - TRBD2 CNVPGLAGNEQFF TGCAACGTGCCGGGACTAGCGGGCAATGAGCAGTTCTTC
TRBJ1-2 TRBV5-1 - TRBD1 CASSLRGQGEVYGYTF TGCGCCAGCAGCTTAAGGGGGCAGGGGGAAGTCTATGGCTACACCTTC
TRBJ2-2 TRBV29-1 - TRBD2 CSVEVALAAGELFF TGCAGCGTTGAGGTCGCGCTAGCGGCCGGGGAGCTGTTTTTT
TRBJ2-3 TRBV5-6 once - CASSRTYGTDGGDTQYF TGTGCCAGCAGCCGGACGTATGGGACCGACGGGGGCGATACGCAGTATTTT
TRBJ2-7 TRBV7-9 - - CASSSRDSYEQYF TGTGCCAGCAGCTCCCGAGACAGTTACGAGCAGTACTTC
TRBJ2-2 TRBV4-3 - - CASSQSSKPGELFF TGCGCCAGCAGCCAATCATCGAAGCCCGGGGAGCTGTTTTTT
TRBJ2-7 TRBV19 - - CASSGGDRPYEQYF TGTGCCAGTAGTGGGGGGGACAGACCTTACGAGCAGTACTTC
TRBJ2-1 TRBV7-9 once - CASADQGGWNEQFF TGTGCCAGCGCGGATCAAGGGGGTTGGAATGAGCAGTTCTTC
TRBJ1-4 TRBV7-9 once - CASSFPGPFNEKLFF TGTGCCAGCAGCTTCCCAGGGCCTTTCAATGAAAAACTGTTTTTT
TRBJ2-7 TRBV18 - - CASSPPGQGYEQYF TGTGCCAGCTCACCACCGGGGCAGGGGTACGAGCAGTACTTC
TRBJ2-5 TRBV11-2 - - CASSLEGGRETQYF TGTGCCAGCAGCCTAGAAGGGGGGCGGGAGACCCAGTACTTC